This TCR beta chain was retrieved from a study of blood T cell repertoires in COVID-19. Background on the study: Collection of acute and convalescent COVID-19 samples took place in the United States, Italy and Spain. The cDNA or gDNA used as material had been derived from T cells, B-cell-depleted T cells, or PBMCs.

Cohort allocation depended upon clinical history that participants reported. Original processing notes: Amplified reference gene primers provided the basis for estimating nucleated cell counts. Clones were read by immunoSEQ multiplex PCR, and TCRdb kept only the in-frame ones, dropping some. V and J calls and clone size are given by that table; D and trimming were obtained from the DNA. The sample carries hundreds of thousands of clones, 87% recorded once. J lost 5 bases, V lost 4 bases, and 9 bases had no gene match. This CDR3 region has 16 residues. Germline CDR1 reads SNHLY; CDR2 reads FYNNEI. Material: PBMCs or T cells enriched from blood (not recorded which). The chain combines TRBV2 with TRBJ2-5; 11 bases map to TRBD1. The sequence came from a woman aged 25 to 45 with acute COVID-19. CDR3 amino acids: CASSGPWTGGLETQYF. DNA of the CDR3: TGTGCCAGCAGTGGCCCCTGGACAGGGGGCCTGGAGACCCAGTACTTC.